These T cell receptor beta chains were read from a single sample in a study of cytomegalovirus exposure and HLA in healthy donors. TCRdb's copy holds only in-frame clones and misses some; the assay was immunoSEQ multiplex PCR. This table has approximately 110,000 clones, about 70% appearing once. Sequences were obtained from PBMCs. Receptors originate from a man aged 25-40 years in good health and CMV-seropositive. Each CDR3 is given without its conserved first and last residue. Fields, in order: clone size, V gene, J gene, CDR3 protein. Size tells how often a clone was seen (once, few, many) or the class of an expanded clone, and some rows leave it out.

few,TRBV29-1,TRBJ1-1,SAVGTGGGNTEAF
-,TRBV5-5,TRBJ1-3,AGGDGNTIY
-,TRBV18,TRBJ2-3,ASSPSRVADTQY
-,TRBV5-1,TRBJ2-3,ASSPLEEADTQY
-,TRBV11-2,TRBJ1-1,ASSSNRGGDTEAF
-,TRBV27,TRBJ2-3,ASSLKGLAGVSWSDTQY
-,TRBV5-1,TRBJ2-5,ASSFSSGGAGETQY
-,TRBV10-3,TRBJ1-4,AISGGGQGSEKLF
-,TRBV2,TRBJ2-1,ASSETGNEQF
-,TRBV9,TRBJ2-2,ASSDTGTGSTGELF
-,TRBV7-9,TRBJ1-2,ASSSGQFLGNYGYT
-,TRBV5-1,TRBJ2-5,ASSLGLGTRALETQY
-,TRBV7-9,TRBJ1-2,ASSYTGGSLT
few,TRBV4-3,TRBJ1-4,ASSLSWAEKLF
-,TRBV27,TRBJ1-2,ASSLDRRSSNYGYT
-,TRBV7-2,TRBJ1-1,ASSSAGGTSEAF
-,TRBV5-5,TRBJ2-1,ASSLDRYNEQF
once,TRBV5-1,TRBJ2-7,ASSLVQGYEQY
few,TRBV5-4,TRBJ2-4,ASSSSVAKNIQY
few,TRBV4-2,TRBJ1-1,ASSPRGFEAF